These 11 T cell receptor beta chains originate from one sample sequenced in a study of Graves' ophthalmopathy and Graves' hyperthyroidism. The authors amplified TCR beta CDR3 regions from RNA transcripts. The library came from an HTBI-primed first-round RT-PCR and a second-round multiplex PCR. MiXCR was run by TCRdb on the multiplex PCR reads, yielding one entry per CDR3 protein. The repertoire consists of some 750,000 distinct CDR3 sequences, with roughly 41% occurring once and the leading ten covering 40% to 55%. The specimen sequenced was peripheral blood. These receptors all stem from an adult man with Graves' ophthalmopathy.

The chain has TRBV20-1 and TRBJ2-6, with D maybe TRBD2 (5 bases). The germline V gene encodes CDR1 DFQATT and CDR2 SNEGSKA (reference sequence). The CDR3 contains 16 residues. V lost 1 base, J lost 0 bases, and 10 bases lay in between. CDR3 DNA: TGCAGTGCTAGAGGTACGGGAAGCTCTGGGGCCAACGTCCTGACTTTC. Translation: CSARGTGSSGANVLTF.

The chain uses TRBV5-4 and TRBJ1-2, with D possibly being TRBD1 (6 bases). Germline V CDR1 and CDR2: SGHNT, YYREEE (reference sequence). This CDR3 spans 15 amino acids. The V end was cut by 5 bases, the J end by 3 bases, with 17 bases between. The CDR3 is CASSYRVGLDYGYTF. In DNA form, the CDR3 reads TGTGCCAGCAGTTACAGGGTGGGACTTGACTATGGCTACACCTTC.

This clonotype was counted ten times or more. The rearrangement uses TRBV9 and TRBJ2-5; weak D call: TRBD2 (5 bases). The germline V and J ends were trimmed by 2 bases and 4 bases, with 12 bases remaining between them. The CDR3 extends over 14 amino acids. The germline gives CDR1 SGDLS, CDR2 YYNGEE. The chain's CDR3 is CASSVEEGRETQYF. The DNA of the CDR3 is TGTGCCAGCAGCGTTGAAGAGGGCCGAGAGACCCAGTACTTC.

This clonotype has ten or more counts. The chain has TRBV10-3 and TRBJ2-5; 9 bases are a match to TRBD1. The CDR3 has 14 amino acids. The J segment lost 5 bases and the V segment lost 8 bases, leaving 9 bases of the junction unmatched. CDR1 is ENHRY and CDR2 is SYGVKD in the germline V gene. Here the CDR3 DNA reads TGTGCCATCGGACAGGGGAGTCGTCAGGAGACCCAGTACTTC. This translates into CAIGQGSRQETQYF.

Notes on this clonotype: A much bigger clone sits one base away, suggesting this may be a read error. The rearrangement links TRBV2 to TRBJ1-4, with 8 bases identical to TRBD1. Trimming took 8 bases from V and 7 from J; bases not matched to a gene: 12. The CDR3 consists of 15 residues. Germline CDR1 and CDR2: SNHLY and FYNNEI. DNA for the CDR3: TGTGCCAGCGGAGCCGACAGGGGATGGGTTGAAAAACTGTTTTTT. Amino acid sequence: CASGADRGWVEKLFF.

As concerns this clonotype: At one end the junction does not follow the germline gene, possibly because of a read error. The CDR3 protein is CASSENSGSYEQYF. In DNA, the CDR3 is TGTGCCAGCAGTGAAAATAGCGGGAGCTACGAGCAGTACTTC. The genes are TRBV10-3 and TRBJ2-7; TRBD2 aligns across 9 bases. This CDR3 comprises 14 residues. CDR1 is ENHRY and CDR2 is SYGVKD in the germline V gene.

The rearrangement links TRBV2 to TRBJ1-2; 7 positions match TRBD1. Germline CDR1 reads SNHLY; CDR2 reads FYNNEI. The CDR3 totals 14 residues. V lost 2 bases to trimming and J lost 4 bases; unmatched junction nucleotides: 4. The DNA of the CDR3 is TGTGCCAGCAGTGAATACGCAGGGGGCTATGGCTACACCTTC. Its translation: CASSEYAGGYGYTF. The full variable domain, completed using reference TRBV2 and TRBJ1-2, is EPEVTQTPSHQVTQMGQEVILRCVPISNHLYFYWYRQILGQKVEFLVSFYNNEISEKSEIFDDQFSVERPDGSNFTLKIRSTKLEDSAMYFCASSEYAGGYGYTFGSGTRLTVV.

The V and J genes are TRBV7-9 and TRBJ1-6, with 11 bases lining up with TRBD1. The J segment lost 10 bases and the V segment lost 5 bases, leaving 10 bases of the junction unmatched. Germline values: CDR1 SEHNR, CDR2 FQNEAQ (reference sequence). This CDR3 has 16 amino acids. CDR3 protein: CASSQGSGTGGSPLHF. CDR3 nucleotide sequence: TGTGCCAGCAGCCAAGGATCCGGGACAGGGGGGTCACCCCTCCACTTT.

This clonotype was observed a handful of times. The rearrangement links TRBV7-9 to TRBJ2-7; no reliable D call. Trimming took off 1 base at V and 6 bases at J, with 7 bases between the two ends. Germline V gene lookup returns CDR1 SEHNR and CDR2 FQNEAQ (reference sequence). This CDR3 spans 12 amino acids. CDR3 DNA sequence: TGTGCCAGCAGCTTAGAATCTACCGAGCAGTACTTC. This translates into CASSLESTEQYF.

On this clonotype: With a much larger clone just one base away, this may be a read error. V usage is TRBV10-3 and J usage is TRBJ1-4, with D hard to call. Germline V gives CDR1 ENHRY, CDR2 SYGVKD. Between the trimmed V and J ends, which lost 5 bases and 7 bases, there was a span of 14 bases. The length of the CDR3 is 14 residues. As DNA, the CDR3 is TGTGCCATCAGTACCGACACCTGGAGTGAAAAACTGTTTTTT. Its translation is CAISTDTWSEKLFF.

Many counts were recorded for this clonotype. The chain links TRBV20-1 to TRBJ2-5; D gene ambiguous. The CDR3 is made up of 13 amino acids. Germline assignment: CDR1 DFQATT and CDR2 SNEGSKA (reference sequence). V was cut by 4 bases and J by 5 bases, with 14 bases left in between. The DNA for the CDR3 is TGCAGTGCTAAGACCTACAGTGCTGAGACCCAGTACTTC. Protein: CSAKTYSAETQYF.